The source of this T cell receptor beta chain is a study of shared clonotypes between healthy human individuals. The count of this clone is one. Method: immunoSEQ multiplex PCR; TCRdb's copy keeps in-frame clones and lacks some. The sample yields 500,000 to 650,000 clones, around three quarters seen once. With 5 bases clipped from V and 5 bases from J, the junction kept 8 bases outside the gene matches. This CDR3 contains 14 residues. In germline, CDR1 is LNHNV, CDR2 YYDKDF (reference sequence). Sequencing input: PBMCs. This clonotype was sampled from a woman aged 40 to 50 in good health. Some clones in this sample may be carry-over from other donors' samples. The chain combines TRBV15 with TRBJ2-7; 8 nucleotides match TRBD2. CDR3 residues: CATSGQRELNEQYF. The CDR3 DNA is TGTGCCACCAGCGGTCAGCGGGAGTTAAACGAGCAGTACTTC.